These 10 T cell receptor beta chains were sequenced from one sample in a study of immune evolution from preneoplasia to lung adenocarcinoma. Profiling relied on immunoSEQ multiplex PCR, and the TCRdb table lists in-frame clones only, not all of them. The table records 9,000 to 13,000 clones, around three quarters of them present only once. The sequenced sample consisted of FFPE normal lung tissue adjacent to the tumor. These TCRs come from a person in their sixties or seventies with lung adenocarcinoma. Some clones in this sample may be carry-over from other donors' samples.

The chain links TRBV23-1 to TRBJ2-7, with D possibly matching TRBD2 (6 bases). TRBV23-1 is assigned to the ORF class and has an uncertain function. CDR3 length equals 18 residues. V dropped 4 bases and J dropped 0 bases, with 22 bases sitting between them. The DNA of the CDR3 is TGCGCCAGCAGTCTCAAAAATAGTCGGGGAGGATACTCCTACGAGCAGTACTTC. This sequence encodes CASSLKNSRGGYSYEQYF.

V is TRBV29-1 and J is TRBJ2-1, with 9 bases that match TRBD2. CDR1 is SQVTM and CDR2 is ANQGSEA in the germline V gene. The CDR3 is 12 residues long. The CDR3 region has the DNA TGCTCATGGGGACTAGCAGACAATGAGCAGTTCTTC. This gives the protein CSWGLADNEQFF.

CDR3 sequence: CASSLGPRKSDTQYF. The DNA for the CDR3 is TGTGCCAGTAGCCTAGGACCGCGGAAATCGGATACGCAGTATTTT. This chain connects TRBV19 to TRBJ2-3; D gene uncertain. Germline V gives CDR1 LNHDA, CDR2 SQIVND (reference sequence). This CDR3 is 15 amino acids long. Trimming removed 6 bases at V and 6 bases at J, with 19 bases between. Filled out from reference TRBV19 and TRBJ2-3, the complete variable domain reads DGGITQSPKYLFRKEGQNVTLSCEQNLNHDAMYWYRQDPGQGLRLIYYSQIVNDFQKGDIAEGYSVSREKKESFPLTVTSAQKNPTAFYLCASSLGPRKSDTQYFGPGTRLTVL.

The chain couples TRBV27 to TRBJ2-1; TRBD1 is a possible D gene (6 bases). The V gene's germline CDR1 is MNHEY and CDR2 SMNVEV (reference sequence). The CDR3 totals 14 residues. The V end lost 2 bases, the J end lost 9 bases, and 14 bases lay between the germline ends. CDR3 sequence reads: CASSLGRGGSEQFF. CDR3 nucleotide sequence: TGTGCCAGCAGTTTAGGGCGTGGGGGCAGTGAGCAGTTCTTC.

The rearrangement joins TRBV11-2 to TRBJ1-5; no definite D call. The CDR3 runs to 13 residues. With 3 bases removed from V and 6 bases from J, the gap between germline ends came to 9 bases. Germline assignment: CDR1 SGHAT and CDR2 FQNNGV. The CDR3 region is CASSFEGGQPQHF. CDR3 DNA sequence: TGTGCCAGCAGCTTCGAAGGAGGTCAGCCCCAGCATTTT. Full variable domain (missing parts from reference TRBV11-2 and TRBJ1-5): EAGVAQSPRYKIIEKRQSVAFWCNPISGHATLYWYQQILGQGPKLLIQFQNNGVVDDSQLPKDRFSAERLKGVDSTLKIQPAKLEDSAVYLCASSFEGGQPQHFGDGTRLSIL.

The chain links TRBV4-2 to TRBJ2-3; TRBD2 agrees at 7 bases. The CDR3 consists of 15 residues. Germline loops: CDR1 LGHNA, CDR2 YNFKEQ. After removal of 5 bases from V and 2 bases from J, the junction contained 7 bases not matched to a gene. The CDR3, as DNA: TGTGCCAGCAGCGCTAGCCGGGAGGTCACAGATACGCAGTATTTT. Translation gives CASSASREVTDTQYF.

The chain is built from TRBV7-9 and TRBJ2-2, with 8 bases fitting TRBD1. After removal of 7 bases from V and 3 bases from J, the junction contained 19 bases not matched to a gene. Per germline, CDR1 SEHNR and CDR2 FQNEAQ (reference sequence). The CDR3 is 19 amino acids. The CDR3 region is CASTRGRGDWTGHTGELFF. CDR3 nucleotides: TGTGCCAGCACCAGGGGGCGAGGTGACTGGACAGGGCACACCGGGGAGCTGTTTTTT.

CDR3 DNA sequence: TGTGCCAGCAGCTTAGCACAGGGCGCGGGGGTCTCCGAGCAGTACTTC. Encoded protein: CASSLAQGAGVSEQYF. J is TRBJ2-7 and V is TRBV11-2, with D tentatively TRBD2 (7 bases). The germline V gene encodes CDR1 SGHAT and CDR2 FQNNGV. The CDR3 is 16 residues long. V was trimmed by 1 base and J by 6 bases, leaving 19 bases between them.

V and J are TRBV19 and TRBJ1-1; 7 positions agree with TRBD1. This CDR3 has 15 residues. The germline CDR1 and CDR2 sequences are LNHDA and SQIVND (reference sequence). Germline trimming cut 6 bases from V and 4 bases from J; bases unmatched to any gene: 11. The CDR3 DNA reads TGTGCCAGTAGCCCACGACAGGGAGGGGCCACTGAAGCTTTCTTT. Translating gives CASSPRQGGATEAFF.

This clone was seen a handful of times. V gene TRBV5-6 combines with J gene TRBJ1-2; TRBD1 matches 7 bases. The CDR3 length is 13 residues. The ends lost 4 bases at V and 7 bases at J; junction bases unmatched: 7. Germline loops: CDR1 SGHDT, CDR2 YYEEEE. In nucleotides, the CDR3 is TGTGCCAGCAGCCAGGACAGGACCGGTGGCTACACCTTC. It is translated as CASSQDRTGGYTF.